The TCR beta chain described here comes from a study of T-cell reconstitution after alpha-beta-depleted transplantation in children. Researchers prepared the TCRbeta library using unique molecular identifiers, the study reports. TCRdb reprocessed the PCR reads with MiXCR, giving one entry per CDR3 protein. Among 360,000 or so distinct CDR3 sequences listed, roughly 20% were seen once. This clonotype originated in a human donor who donated a stem cell graft to a child with acute myeloid leukemia. The sample was PBMCs from the stem cell graft donor, taken from the stem cell graft.

DNA of the CDR3: TGTGCCAGTAGTCCTCTGGGGGCGTCGGGTGAGCAGTTCTTC. This sequence encodes CASSPLGASGEQFF. The genes are TRBV19 and TRBJ2-1, with D perhaps matching TRBD1 (6 bases). This CDR3 contains 14 residues. Per germline, CDR1 LNHDA and CDR2 SQIVND (reference sequence). V was pared by 5 bases and J by 9 bases, with 17 bases between.